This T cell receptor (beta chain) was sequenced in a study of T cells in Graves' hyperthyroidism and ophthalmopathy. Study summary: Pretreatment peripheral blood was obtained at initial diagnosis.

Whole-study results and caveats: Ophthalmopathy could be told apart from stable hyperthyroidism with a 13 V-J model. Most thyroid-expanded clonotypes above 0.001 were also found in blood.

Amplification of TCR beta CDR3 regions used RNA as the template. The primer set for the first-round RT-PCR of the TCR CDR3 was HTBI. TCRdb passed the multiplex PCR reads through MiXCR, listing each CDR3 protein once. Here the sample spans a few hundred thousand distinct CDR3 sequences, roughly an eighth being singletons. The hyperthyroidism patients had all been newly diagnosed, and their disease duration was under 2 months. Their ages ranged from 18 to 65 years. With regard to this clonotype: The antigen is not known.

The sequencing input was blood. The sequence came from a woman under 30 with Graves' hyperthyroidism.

The CDR3 loop is CASSLGLSRAQGASYEQYF. CDR3 nucleotide sequence: TGCGCCAGCAGCTTGGGGTTGTCCCGTGCCCAGGGGGCCTCCTACGAGCAGTACTTC. The J gene is TRBJ2-7, the V gene TRBV5-1; 8 bases map to TRBD1. The J segment lost 0 bases and the V segment lost 0 bases, leaving 14 bases of the junction unmatched. There are 19 residues in the CDR3. Germline V CDR1 and CDR2: SGHRS, YFSETQ.